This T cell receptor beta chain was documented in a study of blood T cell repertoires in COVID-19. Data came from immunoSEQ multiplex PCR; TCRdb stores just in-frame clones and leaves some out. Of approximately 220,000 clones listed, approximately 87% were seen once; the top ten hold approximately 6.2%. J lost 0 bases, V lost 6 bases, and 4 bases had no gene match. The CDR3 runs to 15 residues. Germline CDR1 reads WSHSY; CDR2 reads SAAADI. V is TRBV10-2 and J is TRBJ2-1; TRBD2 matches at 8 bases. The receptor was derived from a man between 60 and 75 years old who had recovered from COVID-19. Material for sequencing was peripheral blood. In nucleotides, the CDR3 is TGCGCCAGCAGCTCCGGGACTAGCTCCTACAATGAGCAGTTCTTC. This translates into CASSSGTSSYNEQFF.